This record concerns one T cell receptor (beta chain) sequence. Antigen unknown. Sequencing ends 3 residues short of the CDR3 end; the germline J gene provides the rest. CDR1 SGHVS and CDR2 FNYEAQ come from the germline V gene. The CDR3 is 15 residues long. The assay was immunoSEQ multiplex PCR, and TCRdb's table has in-frame clones only and misses some. Seen in this sample are about 14,000 clones; the ten most common clones hold less than 25%. These data come from a study of T cells in women clearing cervical HPV infection. Notes on the study in general: CIN3+ cases had significantly higher TCR richness than controls; evenness did not differ.

The clonotype comes from a woman aged 18 to 75 with a cervical HPV16 infection that either progressed to CIN3+ or cleared (not recorded which). The rearrangement uses TRBV7-6 and TRBJ1-2; 7 bases line up with TRBD1. Source material: blood buffy coat. CDR3: CASSPTTGRTYGYTF. CDR3 DNA (partial): TGTGCCAGCAGCCCGACGACAGGGAGAACCTACGGG.